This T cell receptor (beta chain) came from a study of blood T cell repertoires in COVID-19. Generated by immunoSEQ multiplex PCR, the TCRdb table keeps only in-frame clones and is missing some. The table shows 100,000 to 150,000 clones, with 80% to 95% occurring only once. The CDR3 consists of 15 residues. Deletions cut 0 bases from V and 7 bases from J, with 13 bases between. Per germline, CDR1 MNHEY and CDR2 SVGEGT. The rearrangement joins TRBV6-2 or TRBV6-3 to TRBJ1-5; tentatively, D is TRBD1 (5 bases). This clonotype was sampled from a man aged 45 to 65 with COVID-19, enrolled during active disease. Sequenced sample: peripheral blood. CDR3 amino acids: CASSYSKQGGQPQHF. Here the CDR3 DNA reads TGTGCCAGCAGTTACTCGAAGCAGGGTGGGCAGCCCCAGCATTTT.